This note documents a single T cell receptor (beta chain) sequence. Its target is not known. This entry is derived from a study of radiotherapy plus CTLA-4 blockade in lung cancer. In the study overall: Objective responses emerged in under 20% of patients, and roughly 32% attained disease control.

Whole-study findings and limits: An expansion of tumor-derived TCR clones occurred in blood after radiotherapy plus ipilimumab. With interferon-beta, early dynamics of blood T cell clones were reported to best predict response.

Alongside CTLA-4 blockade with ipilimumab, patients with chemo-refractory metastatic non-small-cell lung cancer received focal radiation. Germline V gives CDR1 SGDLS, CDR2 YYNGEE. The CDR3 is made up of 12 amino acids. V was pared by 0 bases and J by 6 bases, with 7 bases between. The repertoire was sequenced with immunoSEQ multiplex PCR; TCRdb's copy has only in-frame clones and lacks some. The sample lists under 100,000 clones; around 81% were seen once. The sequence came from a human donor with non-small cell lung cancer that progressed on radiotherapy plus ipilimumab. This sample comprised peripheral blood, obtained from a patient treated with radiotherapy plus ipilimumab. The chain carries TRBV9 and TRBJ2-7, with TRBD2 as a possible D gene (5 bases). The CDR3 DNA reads TGTGCCAGCAGCGTAGTAGGAGGCGAGCAGTACTTC. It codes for CASSVVGGEQYF.